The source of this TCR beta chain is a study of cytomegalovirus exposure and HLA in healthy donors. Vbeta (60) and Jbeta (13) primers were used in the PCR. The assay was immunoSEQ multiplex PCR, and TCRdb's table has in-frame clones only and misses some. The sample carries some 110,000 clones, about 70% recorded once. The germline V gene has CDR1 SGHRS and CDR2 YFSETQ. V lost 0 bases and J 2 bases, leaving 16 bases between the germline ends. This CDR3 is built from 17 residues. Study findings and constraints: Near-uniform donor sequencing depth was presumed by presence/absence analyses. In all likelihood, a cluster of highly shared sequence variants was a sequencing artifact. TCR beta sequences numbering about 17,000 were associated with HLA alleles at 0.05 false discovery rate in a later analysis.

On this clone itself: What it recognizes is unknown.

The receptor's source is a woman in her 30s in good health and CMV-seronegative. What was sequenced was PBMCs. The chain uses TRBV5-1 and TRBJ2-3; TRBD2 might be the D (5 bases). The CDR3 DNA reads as TGCGCCAGCAGCTTGGGGAGCGGTCACCCGAACACAGATACGCAGTATTTT. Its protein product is CASSLGSGHPNTDTQYF.